This TCR beta chain was retrieved from a study of blood T cell dynamics during melanoma immunotherapy. As for time point: week 3, after first cycle of checkpoint inhibitor. Apart from a couple of fast progressors, RECIST 1.1 response was judged 12 weeks post-infusion. Prior systemic cancer therapy, immunosuppressant use and other active malignancies excluded patients. With 6 bases clipped from V and 8 bases from J, the junction kept 10 bases outside the gene matches. CDR1 and CDR2 from the germline V gene are SGHRS and YFSETQ. The CDR3 totals 14 residues. Clones were read by immunoSEQ multiplex PCR, and TCRdb kept only the in-frame ones, dropping some. This table has roughly 12,000 clones, less than 90% appearing once.

This sequence originates from a human donor with melanoma. J is TRBJ1-4 and V is TRBV5-1; 7 nucleotides match TRBD1. The sequences come from blood, collected from a patient treated with checkpoint blockade. The CDR3 DNA follows: TGCGCCAGCAAATCGGGCAGGGGGGAGGAAAAACTGTTTTTT. Protein product: CASKSGRGEEKLFF. Using reference TRBV5-1 and TRBJ1-4 for the parts outside the CDR3, the full variable domain is KAGVTQTPRYLIKTRGQQVTLSCSPISGHRSVSWYQQTPGQGLQFLFEYFSETQRNKGNFPGRFSGRQFSNSRSEMNVSTLELGDSALYLCASKSGRGEEKLFFGSGTQLSVL.